This is a list of T cell receptor beta chains from one sample in a study of cytomegalovirus exposure and HLA in healthy donors. Sequenced by immunoSEQ multiplex PCR; TCRdb stores in-frame clones only, minus some. The sample shows over 150,000 clones, around 83% of them seen only once. Sequencing was performed on PBMCs. Receptors originate from a male donor in good health and CMV-seropositive. The CDR3 runs from the conserved cysteine through the conserved F or W. Each record gives: CDR3 length, J gene, V gene, D gene, clone size, CDR3 protein, CDR3 DNA. The D gene is left open where the match is weak. A clone size is listed for some rows: how often the clone was seen (once, few, many), or a class if it is expanded.

length: 15
J: TRBJ2-5
V: TRBV5-5
D: -
size: -
CDR3: CASSLSGTRSETQYF
DNA: TGTGCCAGCAGCTTGAGCGGGACACGCAGCGAGACCCAGTACTTC

length: 13
J: TRBJ2-7
V: TRBV7-8
D: TRBD2
size: few
CDR3: CASSLRLAGEQYF
DNA: TGTGCCAGCAGCTTAAGACTAGCGGGGGAGCAGTACTTC

length: 15
J: TRBJ2-5
V: TRBV7-2
D: TRBD1
size: -
CDR3: CASSLVQGAGGTQYF
DNA: TGTGCCAGCAGCTTAGTACAGGGGGCCGGAGGGACCCAGTACTTC

length: 15
J: TRBJ1-5
V: TRBV9
D: -
size: once
CDR3: CASSVAPGVNQPQHF
DNA: TGTGCCAGCAGCGTAGCTCCCGGGGTTAATCAGCCCCAGCATTTT

length: 13
J: TRBJ1-1
V: TRBV28
D: -
size: -
CDR3: CASVTVMNTEAFF
DNA: TGTGCCAGCGTGACAGTTATGAACACTGAAGCTTTCTTT

length: 14
J: TRBJ2-7
V: TRBV28
D: TRBD1
size: -
CDR3: CASRETGGSYEQYF
DNA: TGTGCCAGCAGGGAGACAGGGGGGTCTTACGAGCAGTACTTC

length: 14
J: TRBJ2-5
V: TRBV19
D: TRBD1
size: -
CDR3: CASSIGQGGETQYF
DNA: TGTGCCAGTAGTATCGGACAGGGAGGAGAGACCCAGTACTTC

length: 16
J: TRBJ1-5
V: TRBV2
D: -
size: -
CDR3: CASSPPSLGSNQPQHF
DNA: TGTGCCAGCAGTCCTCCCTCCCTAGGTTCCAATCAGCCCCAGCATTTT

length: 17
J: TRBJ2-3
V: TRBV4-3
D: TRBD2
size: -
CDR3: CASSQELSGRATDTQYF
DNA: TGCGCCAGCAGCCAAGAACTGAGCGGGAGGGCCACAGATACGCAGTATTTT

length: 16
J: TRBJ2-3
V: TRBV18
D: TRBD2
size: once
CDR3: CASSGPKLAGGGTQYF
DNA: TGTGCCAGCTCAGGACCGAAGCTAGCGGGAGGCGGTACGCAGTATTTT

length: 14
J: TRBJ2-1
V: TRBV28
D: -
size: -
CDR3: CASSLLEIRNEQFF
DNA: TGTGCCAGCAGTTTACTGGAGATCCGAAATGAGCAGTTCTTC

length: 13
J: TRBJ2-3
V: TRBV2
D: -
size: few
CDR3: CASSEPFTDTQYF
DNA: TGTGCCAGCAGCGAGCCGTTCACAGATACGCAGTATTTT

length: 14
J: TRBJ2-3
V: TRBV19
D: -
size: -
CDR3: CASGRGQGTDTQYF
DNA: TGTGCCAGCGGGAGGGGGCAGGGCACAGATACGCAGTATTTT

length: 13
J: TRBJ1-2
V: TRBV6-5
D: -
size: -
CDR3: CAVPGHTNYGYTF
DNA: TGTGCCGTCCCGGGACATACGAACTATGGCTACACCTTC

length: 14
J: TRBJ1-4
V: TRBV7-9
D: -
size: -
CDR3: CASSSRGTNEKLFF
DNA: TGTGCCAGCAGCTCTAGGGGAACTAATGAAAAACTGTTTTTT

length: 13
J: TRBJ2-3
V: TRBV7-2
D: -
size: -
CDR3: CASSPAGSDTQYF
DNA: TGTGCCAGCAGCCCCGCCGGGTCAGATACGCAGTATTTT

length: 13
J: TRBJ1-1
V: TRBV6-1
D: -
size: -
CDR3: CASRQGLNTEAFF
DNA: TGTGCCAGCAGACAGGGACTGAACACTGAAGCTTTCTTT

length: 15
J: TRBJ2-3
V: TRBV18
D: TRBD2
size: -
CDR3: CASSQTSDNTDTQYF
DNA: TGTGCCAGCTCACAGACTAGCGATAACACAGATACGCAGTATTTT

length: 16
J: TRBJ2-7
V: TRBV9
D: TRBD1
size: -
CDR3: CASSLGGGQGSYEQYF
DNA: TGTGCCAGCAGCCTTGGGGGGGGACAGGGTTCCTACGAGCAGTACTTC

length: 16
J: TRBJ2-1
V: TRBV19
D: -
size: few
CDR3: CASSKGARGTHNEQFF
DNA: TGTGCCAGTAGTAAAGGGGCTAGAGGCACCCACAATGAGCAGTTCTTC

length: 15
J: TRBJ1-4
V: TRBV5-1
D: TRBD1
size: -
CDR3: CASSWRQGANEKLFF
DNA: TGCGCCAGCAGCTGGCGACAGGGGGCTAATGAAAAACTGTTTTTT

length: 15
J: TRBJ2-1
V: TRBV14
D: TRBD1
size: -
CDR3: CASSQWGQEYNEQFF
DNA: TGTGCCAGCAGCCAATGGGGACAGGAGTACAATGAGCAGTTCTTC

length: 14
J: TRBJ2-7
V: TRBV11-2
D: -
size: -
CDR3: CASSSQTGSYEQYF
DNA: TGTGCCAGCAGCTCACAAACAGGATCCTACGAGCAGTACTTC

length: 15
J: TRBJ1-2
V: TRBV19
D: TRBD1
size: -
CDR3: CASSIYTGANYGYTF
DNA: TGTGCCAGTAGTATATATACAGGGGCCAACTATGGCTACACCTTC

length: 14
J: TRBJ1-5
V: TRBV5-6
D: -
size: once
CDR3: CASSLGQSNQPQHF
DNA: TGTGCCAGCAGCTTGGGTCAGAGCAATCAGCCCCAGCATTTT

length: 14
J: TRBJ1-2
V: TRBV7-2
D: TRBD1
size: -
CDR3: CASSSRTGEGGYTF
DNA: TGTGCCAGCAGCTCGCGGACAGGGGAGGGTGGCTACACCTTC

length: 14
J: TRBJ1-1
V: TRBV5-6
D: -
size: few
CDR3: CASSLSGGSAEAFF
DNA: TGTGCCAGCAGCTTGTCCGGGGGATCGGCTGAAGCTTTCTTT

length: 12
J: TRBJ2-4
V: TRBV30
D: -
size: once
CDR3: CAWSVQGAVEYF
DNA: TGTGCCTGGAGTGTACAAGGAGCGGTGGAGTACTTC

length: 15
J: TRBJ2-7
V: TRBV4-1
D: -
size: -
CDR3: CASSQEGGGTYEQYF
DNA: TGCGCCAGCAGCCAAGAAGGGGGGGGGACCTACGAGCAGTACTTC

length: 12
J: TRBJ2-7
V: TRBV7-2
D: -
size: -
CDR3: CASSRGSHEQYF
DNA: TGTGCCAGCAGCCGAGGATCCCACGAGCAGTACTTC

length: 15
J: TRBJ1-2
V: TRBV28
D: -
size: -
CDR3: CASSPPTPTHYGYTF
DNA: TGTGCCAGCAGTCCCCCCACACCAACCCACTATGGCTACACCTTC